Listed below are T cell receptor beta chains from one sample, sequenced in a study of blood T cell repertoires in COVID-19. The protocol was immunoSEQ multiplex PCR, while the TCRdb copy is restricted to in-frame clones and leaves out a portion. The top ten hold 5.5% to 7.5% of the sample, which has 150,000 or so clones, around 83% seen once. The source material was PBMCs or T cells enriched from blood (not recorded which). These receptors were obtained from a woman between 50 and 59 years old who had been exposed to COVID-19. The CDR3 runs from the conserved cysteine through the conserved F or W. The D gene is left open where the match is weak. The listing skips clone size in some rows; elsewhere it reads once, few, many or a size class.

J gene	D gene	V gene	clone size	CDR3 DNA	CDR3 protein
TRBJ2-1	TRBD2	TRBV10-3	-	TGTGCCATCAGTGAGTCTGGACTAGCGGGGGGGGAGCAGTTCTTC	CAISESGLAGGEQFF
TRBJ1-4	TRBD1	TRBV6-5	-	TGTGCCAGCAGCCGACAGGGGATACCTGAAAAACTGTTTTTT	CASSRQGIPEKLFF
TRBJ2-1	TRBD2	TRBV9	-	TGTGCCAGCAGCGCCAGCGGGAGGCTCATCTACAATGAGCAGTTCTTC	CASSASGRLIYNEQFF
TRBJ1-3	-	TRBV5-6	-	TGTGCCAGCAGCGACGGGTACACCATATATTTT	CASSDGYTIYF
TRBJ2-7	-	TRBV6-2/TRBV6-3	-	TGTGCCAGCAGCCAACTGAGCGAGCAGTACTTC	CASSQLSEQYF
TRBJ2-7	-	TRBV28	-	TGTGCCAGCAGCCAGGCCTACGAGCAGTACTTC	CASSQAYEQYF
TRBJ2-1	TRBD2	TRBV19	-	TGTGCCAGTAGTGGACTAGTATCCTACAATGAGCAGTTCTTC	CASSGLVSYNEQFF
TRBJ2-6	-	TRBV7-2	once	TGTGCCAGCAGCCCCCCGGACGGGAGCTCTGGGGCCAACGTCCTGACTTTC	CASSPPDGSSGANVLTF
TRBJ2-2	TRBD1	TRBV28	-	TGTGCCAGCAGTCAACAGGGGGACAACACCGGGGAGCTGTTTTTT	CASSQQGDNTGELFF
TRBJ1-2	-	TRBV5-6	-	TGTGCCAGCAGCCGGGGGGACACTAACTATGGCTACACCTTC	CASSRGDTNYGYTF
TRBJ2-1	-	TRBV9	-	TGTGCCAGCAGCCTGGACACGAGCTCCTACAATGAGCAGTTCTTC	CASSLDTSSYNEQFF
TRBJ2-1	TRBD1	TRBV2	-	TGTGCCAGCAGCCTACAGGGGCAGGGGAGCAATGAGCAGTTCTTC	CASSLQGQGSNEQFF
TRBJ2-1	TRBD2	TRBV5-1	many	TGCGCCAGCAGCTTCACCGGACTAGCGGGGGTTTACAATGAGCAGTTCTTC	CASSFTGLAGVYNEQFF
TRBJ2-7	TRBD1	TRBV23-1	-	TGCGCCAGCAGTCAAGGGGACAGTCCCTTTTTCGGGCAGTACTTC	CASSQGDSPFFGQYF
TRBJ1-2	-	TRBV18	-	TGTGCCAGCTCACGCTCCACGGTTAACTATGGCTACACCTTC	CASSRSTVNYGYTF
TRBJ2-7	-	TRBV19	-	TGTGCCAGTAGTATAGGTCAGGGTTTCTACGAGCAGTACTTC	CASSIGQGFYEQYF
TRBJ1-4	-	TRBV5-1	-	TGCGCCAGCAGCTTGGAACAACCACCGGGAAAACTGTTTTTT	CASSLEQPPGKLFF
TRBJ2-3	TRBD1	TRBV5-5	-	TGTGCCAGACAGGGGACAGATACGCAGTATTTT	CARQGTDTQYF
TRBJ1-3	TRBD1	TRBV7-9	-	TGTGCCAGCAGCGACGGACAGGGTAACACCATATATTTT	CASSDGQGNTIYF
TRBJ1-1	-	TRBV6-5	-	TGTGCCAGCAGCTCCCGCCTACGGGAATCTGAAGCTTTCTTT	CASSSRLRESEAFF
TRBJ2-3	-	TRBV7-2	-	TGTGCCAGCAGCTTATCTCCGGGAGATACGCAGTATTTT	CASSLSPGDTQYF
TRBJ1-5	TRBD1	TRBV7-9	-	TGTGCCAGCAGCTCATGGACAGGGGGTGATCAGCCCCAGCATTTT	CASSSWTGGDQPQHF
TRBJ2-3	-	TRBV5-1	-	TGCGCCAGCAGCTTGGGACACGCCACAGATACGCAGTATTTT	CASSLGHATDTQYF
TRBJ1-1	-	TRBV27	-	TGTGCCAGCAGTTGGACGGGATTCAACACTGAAGCTTTCTTT	CASSWTGFNTEAFF
TRBJ2-3	TRBD2	TRBV6-5	-	TGTGCCAGCAGATCCGAGCGGGGGCATTCAGATACGCAGTATTTT	CASRSERGHSDTQYF
TRBJ2-5	TRBD2	TRBV7-9	-	TGTGCCAGCAGCTTAAGAATAGCGGGGCAAGAGACCCAGTACTTC	CASSLRIAGQETQYF
TRBJ1-1	-	TRBV20-1	-	TGCTCAAACACTGAAGCTTTCTTT	CSNTEAFF
TRBJ2-5	TRBD2	TRBV13	-	TGTGCCAGCAGCTCCAGGGAGGGGCCGGAGACCCAGTACTTC	CASSSREGPETQYF
TRBJ2-7	-	TRBV7-2	-	TGTGCCAGCAGCTTTTCGGGGGTAAGCGAGCAGTACTTC	CASSFSGVSEQYF
TRBJ2-7	TRBD1	TRBV6-5	-	TGTGCCAGCAGTTTTACCGGACAGGACTACGAGCAGTACTTC	CASSFTGQDYEQYF
TRBJ2-5	-	TRBV9	-	TGTGCCAGTGCACGAGCGGCGGGGTACCAAGAGACCCAGTACTTC	CASARAAGYQETQYF
TRBJ1-2	-	TRBV12-3/TRBV12-4	-	TGTGCCAGCAGTTTAGGGAGAGGTATGGGCTACACCTTC	CASSLGRGMGYTF
TRBJ2-1	-	TRBV7-2	-	TGTGCCAGCAGCTTTGACTATGAGCAGTTCTTC	CASSFDYEQFF
TRBJ2-5	-	TRBV2	-	TGTGCCAGCAGTGGGGGTGGAGGAGCAGCCCCGGAGACCCAGTACTTC	CASSGGGGAAPETQYF
TRBJ2-5	-	TRBV7-2	-	TGTGCCAGCAGAAGGGGCCTCCAAGAGACCCAGTACTTC	CASRRGLQETQYF
TRBJ1-2	-	TRBV12-3/TRBV12-4	-	TGTGCCAGCCTGGGGGGAAACTATGGCTACACCTTC	CASLGGNYGYTF
TRBJ1-3	-	TRBV19	-	TGTGCCAGTAACACAGGGCCTGGAAACACCATATATTTT	CASNTGPGNTIYF
TRBJ2-7	-	TRBV2	-	TGTGCCAGCGATACACCGCGGACAGATTCCTACGAGCAGTACTTC	CASDTPRTDSYEQYF
TRBJ1-1	TRBD1	TRBV12-3/TRBV12-4	once	TGTGCCAGCAGCCGACAGGGGCACACTGAAGCTTTCTTT	CASSRQGHTEAFF
TRBJ1-2	-	TRBV25-1	-	TGTGCCAGCAGTGAACTAGGGGTGGGACTCTATGGCTACACCTTC	CASSELGVGLYGYTF
TRBJ1-1	TRBD1	TRBV7-9	-	TGTGCCAGCAGCTTATACAGGGGAGAAACTGAAGCTTTCTTT	CASSLYRGETEAFF
TRBJ1-3	TRBD1	TRBV4-2	-	TGTGCCAGCAGCCAAGATCGTACAGGGGTTGGAAACACCATATATTTT	CASSQDRTGVGNTIYF
TRBJ1-5	-	TRBV5-1	-	TGCGCCAGCAGCCCACAGGGAAGCAATCAGCCCCAGCATTTT	CASSPQGSNQPQHF
TRBJ2-7	TRBD2	TRBV6-5	once	TGTGCCAGTGCTAGCGGGGTTTACGAGCAGTACTTC	CASASGVYEQYF
TRBJ2-1	TRBD2	TRBV5-4	-	TGTGCCAGCAGTTCCGGGGGGGGCTCCTACAATGAGCAGTTCTTC	CASSSGGGSYNEQFF